This TCR beta chain was sequenced during a study of OX40 agonist ivuxolimab in advanced cancers. Findings of the study overall: The work left the antigen specificity of expanded peripheral T cells undetermined.

The length of the CDR3 is 15 residues. Per the germline V gene, CDR1 is SGHKS and CDR2 is YYEKEE (reference sequence). With 4 bases clipped from V and 1 base from J, the junction kept 8 bases outside the gene matches. This clone was detected a few times. The antigen is not known. Profiling relied on immunoSEQ multiplex PCR, and the TCRdb table lists in-frame clones only, not all of them. The sample has under 65,000 clones; 89% are singletons. This specimen consisted of CD4+ or CD8+ T cells sorted from blood, obtained in a trial of the OX40 agonist ivuxolimab. The chain links TRBV5-5 to TRBJ2-7, with 7 bases matching TRBD2. This receptor was identified in an adult with an advanced solid tumor such as melanoma, head and neck, liver or kidney cancer. CDR3 loop: CASSHGLGYSYEQYV. The CDR3 DNA sequence: TGTGCCAGCAGCCACGGACTAGGATATTCCTACGAGCAGTACGTC.